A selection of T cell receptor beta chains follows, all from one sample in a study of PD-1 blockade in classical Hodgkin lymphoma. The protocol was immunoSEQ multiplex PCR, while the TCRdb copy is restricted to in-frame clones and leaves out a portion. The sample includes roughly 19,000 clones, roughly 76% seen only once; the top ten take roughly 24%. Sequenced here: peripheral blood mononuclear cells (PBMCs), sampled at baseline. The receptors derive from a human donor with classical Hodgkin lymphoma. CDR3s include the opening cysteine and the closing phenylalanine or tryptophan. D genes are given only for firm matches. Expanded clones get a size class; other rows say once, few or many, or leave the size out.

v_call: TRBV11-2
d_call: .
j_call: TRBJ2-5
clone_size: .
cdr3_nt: TGTGCCAGCAGCTTAGATCCTGGGGGCCGGGAGACCCAGTACTTC
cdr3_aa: CASSLDPGGRETQYF

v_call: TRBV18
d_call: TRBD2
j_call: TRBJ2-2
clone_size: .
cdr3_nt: TGTGCCAGCTCACCAAAGCGGGACGGCGGGGAGCTGTTTTTT
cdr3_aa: CASSPKRDGGELFF

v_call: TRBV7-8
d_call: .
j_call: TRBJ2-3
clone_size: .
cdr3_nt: TGTGCCAGCAGCCGGACGCACATAGATACGCAGTATTTT
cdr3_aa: CASSRTHIDTQYF

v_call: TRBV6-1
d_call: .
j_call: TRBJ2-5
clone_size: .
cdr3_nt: TGTGCCAGCACCGACGCGTCAATCGGGGAGACCCAGTACTTC
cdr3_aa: CASTDASIGETQYF

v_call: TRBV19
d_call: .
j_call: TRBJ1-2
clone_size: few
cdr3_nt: TGTGCCAGTAGTATATCGGTCTATGGCTACACCTTC
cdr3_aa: CASSISVYGYTF

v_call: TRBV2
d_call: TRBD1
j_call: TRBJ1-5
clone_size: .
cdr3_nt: TGTGCCAGCAGTGATGGGGCAGGGGGTCAGCCCCAGCATTTT
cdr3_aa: CASSDGAGGQPQHF

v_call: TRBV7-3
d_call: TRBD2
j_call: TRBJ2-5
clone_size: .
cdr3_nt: TGTGCCAGCAGTCTCTCCGGGACTAGCGGGCGAGGGTGGGGGGAGACCCAGTACTTC
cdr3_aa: CASSLSGTSGRGWGETQYF

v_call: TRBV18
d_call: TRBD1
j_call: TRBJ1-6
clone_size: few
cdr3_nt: TGTGCCAGCACTACAGGGGGCTATAATTCACCCCTCCACTTT
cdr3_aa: CASTTGGYNSPLHF

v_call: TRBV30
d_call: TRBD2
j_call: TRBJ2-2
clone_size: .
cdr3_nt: TGTGCCTGGAGTGCCCTAGCGGGAGGGCGCAACGGGGAGCTGTTTTTT
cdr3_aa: CAWSALAGGRNGELFF

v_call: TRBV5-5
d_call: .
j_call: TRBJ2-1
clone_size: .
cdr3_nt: TGTGCCAGCAGCTTGCGGGATCGAGAGCAGTTCTTC
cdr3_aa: CASSLRDREQFF

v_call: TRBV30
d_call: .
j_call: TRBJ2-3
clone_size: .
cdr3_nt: TGTGCCTGGACTAGGACTTTCACAGATACGCAGTATTTT
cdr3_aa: CAWTRTFTDTQYF

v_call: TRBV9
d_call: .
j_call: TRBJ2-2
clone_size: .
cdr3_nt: TGTGCCAGCAGCGTAGGACTGTCCGCGAACACCGGGGAGCTGTTTTTT
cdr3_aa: CASSVGLSANTGELFF

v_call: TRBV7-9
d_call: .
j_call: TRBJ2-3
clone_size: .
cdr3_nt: TGTGCCAGCAGCTTAAGACTAGTTTCAGATACGCAGTATTTT
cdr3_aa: CASSLRLVSDTQYF

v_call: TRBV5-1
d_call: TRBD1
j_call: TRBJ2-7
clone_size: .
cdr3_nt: TGCGCCAGCAGCTCACTAGGACAGGGTCCCTACGAGCAGTACTTC
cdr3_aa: CASSSLGQGPYEQYF